A selection of T cell receptor beta chains follows, all from one sample in a study of CD8+ T cells in alopecia areata. Libraries were prepared by immunoSEQ multiplex PCR; TCRdb keeps only in-frame clonotypes and omits some of them. Altogether about 10,000 clones are present, roughly 60% being singletons, with the ten largest covering roughly 8.1%. The sample here was skin, taken at week 0. These receptors all come from a human donor with alopecia areata. CDR3s include the opening cysteine and the closing phenylalanine or tryptophan. Each record gives: clone size, V gene, D gene, J gene, CDR3 protein, CDR3 DNA. D genes are given only for firm matches. Expanded clones are given a class, and other clones once, few, many or no size at all.

clone_size: .
v_call: TRBV9
d_call: .
j_call: TRBJ2-6
cdr3_aa: CASSVGGQGILLTGANVLTF
cdr3_nt: TGTGCCAGCAGCGTAGGTGGGCAGGGAATACTCCTCACTGGGGCCAACGTCCTGACTTTC

clone_size: once
v_call: TRBV21-1
d_call: .
j_call: TRBJ1-4
cdr3_aa: CASSKIPDRDLGEKLFF
cdr3_nt: TGTGCCAGCAGCAAGATCCCGGACAGGGATTTAGGTGAAAAACTGTTTTTT

clone_size: .
v_call: TRBV4-2
d_call: TRBD2
j_call: TRBJ2-3
cdr3_aa: CASSQGTSGRRGTDTQYF
cdr3_nt: TGTGCCAGCAGCCAAGGGACTAGCGGGCGAAGGGGCACAGATACGCAGTATTTT

clone_size: large
v_call: TRBV2
d_call: .
j_call: TRBJ2-5
cdr3_aa: CASRVETQYF
cdr3_nt: TGTGCCAGCAGAGTGGAGACCCAGTACTTC

clone_size: .
v_call: TRBV6-6
d_call: TRBD1
j_call: TRBJ1-1
cdr3_aa: CASSYGQGWTEAFF
cdr3_nt: TGTGCCAGCAGTTACGGACAGGGGTGGACTGAAGCTTTCTTT

clone_size: .
v_call: TRBV6-5
d_call: TRBD1
j_call: TRBJ1-1
cdr3_aa: CASKRGLMNTEAFF
cdr3_nt: TGTGCCAGCAAAAGGGGGCTGATGAACACTGAAGCTTTCTTT

clone_size: medium-sized
v_call: TRBV28
d_call: TRBD1
j_call: TRBJ1-1
cdr3_aa: CASKGRRQGKVPEAFF
cdr3_nt: TGTGCCAGTAAGGGACGTCGACAGGGTAAGGTCCCTGAAGCTTTCTTT

clone_size: once
v_call: TRBV27
d_call: .
j_call: TRBJ1-5
cdr3_aa: CASSLSLRSNQPQHF
cdr3_nt: TGTGCCAGCAGTTTATCCCTAAGGAGCAATCAGCCCCAGCATTTT

clone_size: once
v_call: TRBV7-9
d_call: .
j_call: TRBJ1-5
cdr3_aa: CASSPSPRGQPQHF
cdr3_nt: TGTGCCAGCAGCCCGTCACCCCGGGGTCAGCCCCAGCATTTT

clone_size: .
v_call: TRBV4-1
d_call: .
j_call: TRBJ2-7
cdr3_aa: CASVGPTNEQYF
cdr3_nt: TGCGCCAGCGTGGGACCCACCAACGAGCAGTACTTC

clone_size: .
v_call: TRBV6-5
d_call: TRBD1
j_call: TRBJ1-2
cdr3_aa: CASTRQGINYGYTF
cdr3_nt: TGTGCCAGCACCAGACAGGGGATTAACTATGGCTACACCTTC

clone_size: few
v_call: TRBV6-1
d_call: TRBD2
j_call: TRBJ2-3
cdr3_aa: CASSDSAGGPDTQYF
cdr3_nt: TGTGCCAGCAGTGACTCAGCGGGGGGGCCAGATACGCAGTATTTT

clone_size: .
v_call: TRBV9
d_call: .
j_call: TRBJ2-1
cdr3_aa: CASSAGLLANEQFF
cdr3_nt: TGTGCCAGCAGCGCGGGACTCCTCGCCAATGAGCAGTTCTTC

clone_size: few
v_call: TRBV9
d_call: TRBD1
j_call: TRBJ2-3
cdr3_aa: CASSTAGTGVGDTQYF
cdr3_nt: TGTGCCAGCAGCACTGCCGGGACAGGGGTGGGAGATACGCAGTATTTT

clone_size: .
v_call: TRBV18
d_call: TRBD1
j_call: TRBJ1-2
cdr3_aa: CASSPSGQSYGYTF
cdr3_nt: TGTGCCAGCTCGCCCTCGGGACAGTCCTATGGCTACACCTTC

clone_size: few
v_call: TRBV2
d_call: TRBD2
j_call: TRBJ2-3
cdr3_aa: CASKLAGEGDTQYF
cdr3_nt: TGTGCCAGCAAACTAGCGGGGGAGGGAGATACGCAGTATTTT

clone_size: .
v_call: TRBV5-1
d_call: .
j_call: TRBJ1-1
cdr3_aa: CASSLVIGTEAFF
cdr3_nt: TGCGCCAGCAGCTTGGTAATCGGCACTGAAGCTTTCTTT

clone_size: .
v_call: TRBV4-1
d_call: .
j_call: TRBJ2-6
cdr3_aa: CASSQESLEGLTSGANVLTF
cdr3_nt: TGCGCCAGCAGCCAAGAGAGTTTGGAGGGTTTAACCTCTGGGGCCAACGTCCTGACTTTC

clone_size: .
v_call: TRBV7-3
d_call: TRBD1
j_call: TRBJ2-1
cdr3_aa: CASSRDRGLLGEQFF
cdr3_nt: TGTGCCAGCAGCCGGGACAGGGGGCTTCTTGGGGAGCAGTTCTTC

clone_size: few
v_call: TRBV7-8
d_call: TRBD1
j_call: TRBJ2-1
cdr3_aa: CASSNRRTGVFF
cdr3_nt: TGTGCCAGCTCAAATAGGCGGACAGGGGTGTTCTTC

clone_size: .
v_call: TRBV13
d_call: .
j_call: TRBJ2-5
cdr3_aa: CASSPYGQSHF
cdr3_nt: TGTGCCAGCAGCCCCTATGGGCAGTCGCACTTC

clone_size: .
v_call: TRBV11-2
d_call: .
j_call: TRBJ2-2
cdr3_aa: CASSLVPGELFF
cdr3_nt: TGTGCCAGCAGCTTAGTTCCCGGGGAGCTGTTTTTT

clone_size: .
v_call: TRBV9
d_call: .
j_call: TRBJ2-1
cdr3_aa: CASSARGRDEQFF
cdr3_nt: TGTGCCAGCAGCGCGCGGGGGCGGGATGAGCAGTTCTTC

clone_size: .
v_call: TRBV19
d_call: .
j_call: TRBJ2-2
cdr3_aa: CASPDGLGELFF
cdr3_nt: TGTGCCAGCCCGGACGGGCTCGGGGAGCTGTTTTTT

clone_size: .
v_call: TRBV6-1
d_call: TRBD1
j_call: TRBJ1-1
cdr3_aa: CASNIGGQTEAFF
cdr3_nt: TGTGCCAGCAACATAGGGGGCCAAACTGAAGCTTTCTTT

clone_size: .
v_call: TRBV6-5
d_call: TRBD2
j_call: TRBJ2-7
cdr3_aa: CASSYSILAGSYEQYF
cdr3_nt: TGTGCCAGCAGTTACTCAATATTAGCGGGATCCTACGAGCAGTACTTC

clone_size: .
v_call: TRBV6-1
d_call: TRBD2
j_call: TRBJ2-7
cdr3_aa: CASSDRDYLRQYF
cdr3_nt: TGTGCCAGCAGTGACCGGGACTATCTACGGCAGTACTTC

clone_size: .
v_call: TRBV15
d_call: .
j_call: TRBJ1-1
cdr3_aa: CATSSLGGTEAFF
cdr3_nt: TGTGCCACCAGCAGCCTCGGGGGCACTGAAGCTTTCTTT

clone_size: .
v_call: TRBV5-6
d_call: .
j_call: TRBJ2-1
cdr3_aa: CASTPTGALSSYNEQFF
cdr3_nt: TGTGCCAGCACACCAACTGGGGCTCTAAGCTCCTACAATGAGCAGTTCTTC

clone_size: few
v_call: TRBV11-2
d_call: .
j_call: TRBJ2-5
cdr3_aa: CASLPRGGGETQYF
cdr3_nt: TGTGCCAGCCTCCCCCGGGGAGGAGGGGAGACCCAGTACTTC

clone_size: few
v_call: TRBV30
d_call: TRBD2
j_call: TRBJ2-1
cdr3_aa: CAWKEGLANSYNEQFF
cdr3_nt: TGTGCCTGGAAAGAAGGACTAGCGAACTCCTACAATGAGCAGTTCTTC

clone_size: .
v_call: TRBV4-1
d_call: .
j_call: TRBJ2-5
cdr3_aa: CASSQDGGGDSRLYF
cdr3_nt: TGTGCCAGCAGCCAAGATGGAGGGGGTGACTCCCGGCTGTACTTC

clone_size: .
v_call: TRBV2
d_call: .
j_call: TRBJ2-3
cdr3_aa: CASSEGTGTDTQYF
cdr3_nt: TGTGCCAGCAGTGAAGGTACTGGGACGGATACGCAGTATTTT